The present entry profiles one T cell receptor beta chain with its context. Per germline, CDR1 LGHNA and CDR2 YSLEER. V shed 0 bases, J shed 2 bases, and the junction held 6 bases outside the gene matches. The CDR3 loop spans 17 amino acids. This sample was included in a study of shared T cell receptors in the human thymus. The table came from immunoSEQ multiplex PCR; TCRdb's copy has only in-frame clones and leaves some out. The sample holds 500,000 to 750,000 clones, around nine tenths seen once. The data also belong to a second study, concerning human thymus T cells. That report adds: Corrective cardiac surgery supplied the resected thymus tissue.

The sequence was obtained from a boy younger than two with a congenital heart defect. The chain uses TRBV4-3 and TRBJ1-4, with 7 positions matching TRBD1. The sample taken for sequencing was thymocytes. The CDR3 nucleotides read TGCGCCAGCAGCCAAGAAGACAGGGCTGGGACTAATGAAAAACTGTTTTTT. Translating gives CASSQEDRAGTNEKLFF.